Presented here are 27 T cell receptor beta chains from one specimen sequenced in a study of shared clonotypes between healthy human individuals. Measured with immunoSEQ multiplex PCR; TCRdb has only the in-frame clones, and not every one. Found here are approximately 2.1 million clones, more than 80% of them singletons; the top ten hold 0.39%. Sequenced material: naive CD4+ T cells from PBMCs. Stated subset: CD45RA+ positively selected. These receptors came from a young man in good health. Some clones in this sample may be carry-over from other donors' samples.

The rearrangement uses TRBV14 and TRBJ1-4; the D is unclear. The CDR3 is 17 residues long. V lost 1 base to trimming and J lost 4 bases, with 16 bases between them. CDR1 is SGHDN, CDR2 FVKESK, per germline. CDR3 amino acids: CASSQGLYPGNNEKLFF. CDR3 sequence (DNA): TGTGCCAGCAGCCAAGGCTTATATCCGGGTAATAATGAAAAACTGTTTTTT.

The genes are TRBV7-7 and TRBJ2-5, with a weak D call TRBD2 (6 bases). V lost 5 bases, J lost 1 base, and 8 bases lay in between. Germline lookup yields CDR1 SSHAT and CDR2 FNYEAQ (reference sequence). CDR3 length equals 13 residues. CDR3 DNA: TGTGCCAGCAGCGTTAGCGGCCAAGAGACCCAGTACTTC. It is translated as CASSVSGQETQYF.

This clone was seen only a few times. Other DNA sequences in this sample translate to the same CDR3. This chain joins TRBV30 and TRBJ1-2; 9 nucleotides match TRBD1. The CDR3 is made up of 13 amino acids. Germline V gives CDR1 GTSNPN, CDR2 SVGIG (reference sequence). After removal of 0 bases from V and 6 bases from J, the junction contained 2 bases not matched to a gene. The CDR3 region is CAWSVQGAHGYTF. CDR3 in DNA: TGTGCCTGGAGTGTACAGGGGGCGCATGGCTACACCTTC.

V usage is TRBV2 and J usage is TRBJ2-6; the D is unclear. In germline, CDR1 is SNHLY, CDR2 FYNNEI. CDR3 length: 16 residues. Trimming took 1 base from V and 0 from J, leaving 7 bases between them. CDR3 nucleotide sequence: TGTGCCAGCAGTGAAGGTTCCGTCTCTGGGGCCAACGTCCTGACTTTC. It encodes CASSEGSVSGANVLTF.

This chain links TRBV19 with TRBJ2-5, with 8 bases identical to TRBD2. The germline CDR1 and CDR2 sequences are LNHDA and SQIVND (reference sequence). This CDR3 is built from 15 residues. The junction had 11 bases not matched to a gene; V was cut back by 6 bases and J by 5 bases. Here the CDR3 DNA reads TGTGCCAGTAGCCAGAGCGGGAGATGGTTGGAGACCCAGTACTTC. Amino acid sequence: CASSQSGRWLETQYF.

The chain is built from TRBV7-2 and TRBJ2-5; D is unclear. V was shortened by 6 bases and J by 0 bases, with 11 bases between the two germline ends. The CDR3 runs 14 residues. Per germline, CDR1 SGHTA and CDR2 FQGNSA. Written as DNA, the CDR3 is TGTGCCAGCAGTTACCAGATGTACCAAGAGACCCAGTACTTC. It translates to CASSYQMYQETQYF.

The chain is built from TRBV28 and TRBJ2-3, with 9 bases lining up with TRBD2. Germline V gene sequence: CDR1 MDHEN, CDR2 SYDVKM. This CDR3 has 14 residues. The V gene end was trimmed by 4 bases and the J gene end by 6 bases; junction bases not matched to a gene: 5. The CDR3 region is CASSSSGTPDTQYF. In DNA, the CDR3 is TGTGCCAGCAGTTCTAGCGGGACGCCGGATACGCAGTATTTT.

CDR3 nucleotides: TGTGCCAGCCTTAGCGCCCGTTTGAGCGAGCAGTACTTC. Its protein is CASLSARLSEQYF. This chain connects TRBV6-6 to TRBJ2-7; a possible D gene is TRBD2 (5 bases). Germline loops: CDR1 MNHNY, CDR2 SVGAGI (reference sequence). CDR3 length: 13 residues. V lost 8 bases to trimming and J lost 6 bases, with 17 bases between them.

The chain is built from TRBV7-3 and TRBJ2-1, with D perhaps TRBD2 (6 bases). This CDR3 has 15 residues. V gave up 5 bases and J gave up 5 bases, with 16 bases separating them. Germline CDR1 and CDR2: SGHTA and FQGTGA. CDR3 sequence (DNA): TGTGCCAGCAGCCCGATTTCTAGCGTGAACAATGAGCAGTTCTTC. Encoded protein: CASSPISSVNNEQFF.

This chain uses TRBV5-1 with TRBJ1-4; D is ambiguous. Trimming removed 0 bases at V and 4 bases at J, with 10 bases between. The CDR3 spans 15 residues. Germline CDR1 reads SGHRS; CDR2 reads YFSETQ. DNA of the CDR3: TGCGCCAGCAGCTTGGGAGGGTCTAATAATGAAAAACTGTTTTTT. This codes for CASSLGGSNNEKLFF. The full variable domain, in which reference TRBV5-1 and TRBJ1-4 provide the parts outside the CDR3, is KAGVTQTPRYLIKTRGQQVTLSCSPISGHRSVSWYQQTPGQGLQFLFEYFSETQRNKGNFPGRFSGRQFSNSRSEMNVSTLELGDSALYLCASSLGGSNNEKLFFGSGTQLSVL.

The chain links TRBV9 to TRBJ2-5; a weak D match, TRBD2 (5 bases). The V and J ends lost 0 bases and 5 bases respectively, with 11 bases between them. The CDR3 has 14 amino acids. CDR1 is SGDLS, CDR2 YYNGEE, per germline. CDR3 sequence reads: CASSVGTRRETQYF. CDR3 nucleotides: TGTGCCAGCAGCGTAGGGACGCGGAGGGAGACCCAGTACTTC.

J is TRBJ2-3 and V is TRBV29-1, with D possibly called TRBD1 or TRBD2 (5 bases each). Germline CDR1 SQVTM, CDR2 ANQGSEA. V was pared by 6 bases and J by 3 bases, with 13 bases between. The CDR3 contains 13 residues. The CDR3 nucleotides are TGCAGCGTGAGGGGTGTGATGACAGATACGCAGTATTTT. This encodes CSVRGVMTDTQYF.

The chain carries TRBV4-1 and TRBJ2-1; 9 nucleotides match TRBD1. The CDR3 length is 16 residues. CDR1 and CDR2 from the germline V gene are MGHRA and YSYEKL. The J segment lost 10 bases and the V segment lost 0 bases, leaving 10 bases of the junction unmatched. CDR3 region: CASSQDDIVGTGEQFF. As DNA, the CDR3 is TGCGCCAGCAGCCAAGATGACATAGTAGGGACAGGGGAGCAGTTCTTC.

V and J are TRBV18 and TRBJ1-1, with D unclear. The V end was cut by 2 bases, the J end by 7 bases, with 11 bases between. This CDR3 comprises 13 residues. Germline-derived CDR1 and CDR2 are KGHSH and LQKENI. CDR3 sequence (DNA): TGTGCCAGCTCACCAATGATCCAGGATGAAGCTTTCTTT. Amino acid sequence: CASSPMIQDEAFF.

The chain has TRBV28 and TRBJ2-7, with 8 bases lining up with TRBD2. V dropped 8 bases and J dropped 4; count of bases not matched to a gene: 4. The CDR3 runs 12 residues. CDR1 is MDHEN, CDR2 SYDVKM, per germline. This chain's CDR3 is CASEAGAYEQYF. DNA for the CDR3: TGTGCCAGCGAAGCGGGGGCTTACGAGCAGTACTTC. The full variable domain, completed using reference TRBV28 and TRBJ2-7, is DVKVTQSSRYLVKRTGEKVFLECVQDMDHENMFWYRQDPGLGLRLIYFSYDVKMKEKGDIPEGYSVSREKKERFSLILESASTNQTSMYLCASEAGAYEQYFGPGTRLTVT.

The J gene is TRBJ1-5, the V gene TRBV15; 8 nucleotides line up with TRBD1. Trimming removed 8 bases from V and 2 bases from J; junction bases left unmatched: 11. The CDR3 extends over 16 amino acids. Germline values: CDR1 LNHNV, CDR2 YYDKDF (reference sequence). The CDR3 nucleotides are TGTGCCACCGGGGGCCAGGGGGCAACGGGCAATCAGCCCCAGCATTTT. Amino acids: CATGGQGATGNQPQHF.

The chain combines TRBV15 with TRBJ2-4; 7 bases map to TRBD2. CDR3 length: 15 residues. V dropped 7 bases and J dropped 2; count of bases not matched to a gene: 8. Germline V gives CDR1 LNHNV, CDR2 YYDKDF (reference sequence). The CDR3 DNA is TGTGCCACCACCCCCAGGGAGGGGTCCAAAAACATTCAGTACTTC. Protein: CATTPREGSKNIQYF.

The chain joins TRBV7-9 to TRBJ2-7; D is perhaps TRBD2 (6 bases). Trimming left V 10 bases short and J 6 bases short, with 22 bases between. Germline CDR1 reads SEHNR; CDR2 reads FQNEAQ (reference sequence). The CDR3 extends over 14 amino acids. CDR3 loop: CATRESLSRAEQYF. The CDR3 DNA reads TGTGCCACCCGGGAGTCCCTCTCTCGCGCCGAGCAGTACTTC. The full variable domain, completed using reference TRBV7-9 and TRBJ2-7, is DTGVSQNPRHKITKRGQNVTFRCDPISEHNRLYWYRQTLGQGPEFLTYFQNEAQLEKSRLLSDRFSAERPKGSFSTLEIQRTEQGDSAMYLCATRESLSRAEQYFGPGTRLTVT.

V and J are TRBV5-6 and TRBJ2-5, with D perhaps TRBD2 (6 bases). Trimming removed 3 bases at V and 5 bases at J, with 14 bases between. CDR3 length: 14 residues. Germline V gives CDR1 SGHDT, CDR2 YYEEEE. The CDR3, as DNA: TGTGCCAGCAGCTCGACTAGGGTTGAGGAGACCCAGTACTTC. Its protein is CASSSTRVEETQYF.

This clone came up a few times. The chain combines TRBV6-6 with TRBJ1-5; the D gene is possibly TRBD1 (6 bases). This CDR3 has 15 amino acids. Germline V gene lookup returns CDR1 MNHNY and CDR2 SVGAGI (reference sequence). V dropped 4 bases and J dropped 2 bases, with 12 bases sitting between them. For the CDR3, the DNA is TGTGCCAGCAGTTCGTTCAGGGGTGGCAATCAGCCCCAGCATTTT. Amino acids: CASSSFRGGNQPQHF.

The V and J genes are TRBV7-3 and TRBJ2-4; D is undetermined. This CDR3 contains 16 residues. Germline V gene sequence: CDR1 SGHTA, CDR2 FQGTGA. Deletions cut 5 bases from V and 3 bases from J, with 17 bases between. The CDR3 loop reads CASSPTVGLGKNIQYF. CDR3 DNA sequence: TGTGCCAGCAGCCCAACGGTGGGATTGGGCAAAAACATTCAGTACTTC.

The chain links TRBV7-2 to TRBJ2-1; perhaps TRBD2 as D (5 bases). Between the trimmed V and J ends, which lost 5 bases and 0 bases, there was a span of 11 bases. Germline CDR1 is SGHTA and CDR2 is FQGNSA. CDR3 size: 15 residues. The CDR3 coding sequence is TGTGCCAGCAGCCTAAGGGAGCTCTCCTACAATGAGCAGTTCTTC. It translates to CASSLRELSYNEQFF.

The J gene is TRBJ2-6, the V gene TRBV28, with D tentatively TRBD1 or TRBD2 (5 bases each). Germline V gene data show CDR1 as MDHEN and CDR2 as SYDVKM. V dropped 6 bases and J dropped 1 base, with 13 bases sitting between them. This CDR3 is 16 amino acids long. The CDR3 is CASRLKWGSGANVLTF. CDR3 coding DNA: TGTGCCAGCAGGCTAAAATGGGGGTCTGGGGCCAACGTCCTGACTTTC.

This clone came up once. The chain employs TRBV6-5 and TRBJ1-4; the D gene is possibly TRBD1 (6 bases). The germline V and J ends were trimmed by 5 bases and 0 bases, with 10 bases remaining between them. Per germline, CDR1 MNHEY and CDR2 SVGAGI. This CDR3 contains 15 residues. CDR3 in amino acids: CASSAAGATNEKLFF. The DNA of the CDR3 is TGTGCCAGCAGTGCCGCAGGGGCAACTAATGAAAAACTGTTTTTT.

This chain joins TRBV30 and TRBJ1-4; 9 nucleotides agree with TRBD1. This CDR3 contains 13 residues. V was clipped by 3 bases and J by 8 bases; unmatched bases: 4. Germline V gene data show CDR1 as GTSNPN and CDR2 as SVGIG (reference sequence). CDR3 sequence (DNA): TGTGCCTGGAGCGGGACAGGGCGGGAAAAACTGTTTTTT. Protein: CAWSGTGREKLFF.

V gene TRBV27 combines with J gene TRBJ2-1; D might be TRBD2 (6 bases). Trimming left V 5 bases short and J 2 bases short, with 19 bases between. The CDR3 runs to 17 residues. Germline loops: CDR1 MNHEY, CDR2 SMNVEV (reference sequence). As DNA, the CDR3 is TGTGCCAGCAGTCCCCTAAAAGCGGGTGCCACCTACAATGAGCAGTTCTTC. Protein sequence: CASSPLKAGATYNEQFF.

V and J are TRBV10-1 and TRBJ1-1; D unresolved. Germline values: CDR1 WNHNN, CDR2 SYGVQD (reference sequence). The CDR3 has 13 amino acids. V lost 7 bases to trimming and J lost 0 bases, with 9 bases between them. The CDR3, as DNA: TGCGCCAGCAACCGGACCCTGAACACTGAAGCTTTCTTT. Amino acids: CASNRTLNTEAFF.